One sample yielded the 17 T cell receptor beta chains listed below, sequenced in a study of beta chain features in type 1 diabetes. Their antigens are not known. Expressed TCRB transcripts were sequenced because the entire RNA isolate underwent reverse transcription. Repertoires were generated with immunoSEQ multiplex PCR, while TCRdb's copy carries only in-frame clones and drops some. This table holds roughly 340,000 clones, 13% found once. Study-level points and caveats: When Type 1 diabetes patients were examined, their TCRB CDR3s proved moderately but significantly shorter in all four CD4+ subsets.

Input material: naive CD4+ T cells from blood. All receptors derive from a woman aged 18-30 years with type 1 diabetes.

J is TRBJ2-1 and V is TRBV18, with 7 bases lining up with TRBD2. This CDR3 spans 15 amino acids. V shed 6 bases, J shed 6 bases, and the junction held 11 bases outside the gene matches. Germline V gene sequence: CDR1 KGHSH, CDR2 LQKENI. CDR3 amino acids: CASSQIGGLGNEQFF. The DNA of the CDR3 is TGTGCCAGCTCCCAGATCGGGGGGTTGGGCAATGAGCAGTTCTTC.

The rearrangement links TRBV5-1 to TRBJ2-2; TRBD2 matches 10 bases. The CDR3 has 16 residues. Looked up from germline, CDR1 is SGHRS and CDR2 is YFSETQ. The V and J ends lost 4 bases and 6 bases, in that order; junction bases with no gene match: 9. The CDR3 DNA follows: TGCGCCAGCAGCGGGGCTAGCGGGAGTAGATCCGGGGAGCTGTTTTTT. It yields the protein CASSGASGSRSGELFF.

This clone has a handful of counts. The V and J genes are TRBV6-5 and TRBJ1-1, with no clear D. V shed 8 bases and J shed 3 bases, with 16 bases lying between them. Germline V gene sequence: CDR1 MNHEY, CDR2 SVGAGI. The CDR3 covers 14 residues. CDR3 amino acids: CASLDSDGDTEAFF. In DNA, the CDR3 is TGTGCCAGCCTCGACTCAGACGGGGACACTGAAGCTTTCTTT.

V and J are TRBV10-3 and TRBJ1-2, with 7 positions matching TRBD1. The CDR3 runs 12 residues. Germline V CDR1 and CDR2: ENHRY, SYGVKD. The J segment lost 5 bases and the V segment lost 6 bases, leaving 3 bases of the junction unmatched. DNA of the CDR3: TGTGCCATCAGCATACAGGGGTATGGCTACACCTTC. It encodes CAISIQGYGYTF.

The chain has TRBV5-1 and TRBJ2-1, with D possibly being TRBD2 (6 bases). The CDR3 loop spans 14 amino acids. V shed 7 bases and J shed 0 bases, with 11 bases lying between them. CDR1 is SGHRS, CDR2 YFSETQ, per germline. The CDR3 sequence is CASLRESSYNEQFF. Written as DNA, the CDR3 is TGCGCCAGCCTACGGGAGAGCTCCTACAATGAGCAGTTCTTC.

The chain carries TRBV14 and TRBJ2-1; D might be TRBD2 (5 bases). The germline V gene encodes CDR1 SGHDN and CDR2 FVKESK. The V and J ends lost 1 base and 7 bases respectively, with 17 bases between them. The CDR3 has 16 residues. The CDR3 here is CASSQGRGSPGNEQFF. The DNA of the CDR3 is TGTGCCAGCAGCCAAGGACGCGGAAGCCCGGGGAATGAGCAGTTCTTC.

The J gene is TRBJ1-2, the V gene TRBV25-1, with no clear D. Germline-derived CDR1 and CDR2 are MGHDK and SYGVNS. This CDR3 is built from 14 residues. Trimming shortened V by 2 bases and J by 8 bases, and 15 bases separated the two germline ends. CDR3 region: CASSEPTTGVGYTF. The CDR3 DNA follows: TGTGCCAGCAGTGAACCAACGACGGGTGTCGGCTACACCTTC.

For the CDR3, the DNA is TGCAGCGTTGCCGGACTAGCGGGAGGTGATTTGAATGAGCAGTTCTTC. This gives the protein CSVAGLAGGDLNEQFF. J is TRBJ2-1 and V is TRBV29-1, with 14 bases lining up with TRBD2. The CDR3 consists of 16 residues. Germline V gene lookup returns CDR1 SQVTM and CDR2 ANQGSEA. J lost 7 bases, V lost 4 bases, and 9 bases had no gene match.

In its sample, this clone was seen a few times. The genes are TRBV11-3 and TRBJ2-5, with D possibly matching TRBD1 (7 bases). Germline V gene sequence: CDR1 SGHNT, CDR2 YENEEA. Trimming took off 6 bases at V and 5 bases at J, with 19 bases between the two ends. The CDR3 covers 15 residues. CDR3 loop: CASRLHRGGGETQYF. The CDR3 DNA follows: TGTGCCAGCAGACTCCACAGGGGAGGAGGGGAGACCCAGTACTTC.

This clone was counted a few times. The V call is TRBV6-6, the J call TRBJ1-2; D unresolved. The length of the CDR3 is 12 residues. Germline V lookup: CDR1 MNHNY, CDR2 SVGAGI (reference sequence). Trimming took off 6 bases at V and 8 bases at J, with 13 bases between the two ends. CDR3 protein: CASRWEGWGYTF. CDR3 nucleotide sequence: TGTGCCAGCAGGTGGGAGGGCTGGGGCTACACCTTC.

There are a few counts of this clone. The rearrangement links TRBV4-1 to TRBJ2-1; 14 nucleotides agree with TRBD2. V shed 3 bases, J shed 7 bases, and the junction held 8 bases outside the gene matches. The germline CDR1 and CDR2 sequences are MGHRA and YSYEKL. This CDR3 spans 17 amino acids. The CDR3 spells CASSHGTSGRSTNEQFF. The DNA for the CDR3 is TGCGCCAGCAGCCACGGGACTAGCGGGAGAAGCACGAATGAGCAGTTCTTC.

The chain couples TRBV10-3 to TRBJ2-7; 9 nucleotides line up with TRBD1. Germline loops: CDR1 ENHRY, CDR2 SYGVKD. V lost 6 bases and J lost 4; bases outside the gene matches: 7. This CDR3 has 14 amino acids. The CDR3 DNA is TGTGCCATCAGGGACCGGGACAGGGCGTACGAGCAGTACTTC. Protein: CAIRDRDRAYEQYF.

This clone appeared a few times. The chain carries TRBV11-2 and TRBJ2-1; 11 nucleotides line up with TRBD2. Per germline, CDR1 SGHAT and CDR2 FQNNGV. V shed 3 bases and J 3 bases; nucleotides not matched to a gene: 1. The CDR3 is 15 amino acids. The CDR3 bases are TGTGCCAGCAGCTTTACTAGCGGGGGCTACAATGAGCAGTTCTTC. Translation gives CASSFTSGGYNEQFF.

The V gene is TRBV2, the J gene TRBJ2-5; 7 bases align to TRBD2. Germline-derived CDR1 and CDR2 are SNHLY and FYNNEI. V shed 8 bases and J 3 bases; nucleotides not matched to a gene: 6. The CDR3 spans 13 residues. The CDR3 is CASLRGTEETQYF. DNA for the CDR3: TGTGCCAGCCTGCGGGGGACCGAAGAGACCCAGTACTTC.

V gene TRBV28 combines with J gene TRBJ1-2; D possibly corresponds to TRBD1 (6 bases). Deletions cut 2 bases from V and 4 bases from J, with 11 bases between. CDR1 is MDHEN, CDR2 SYDVKM, per germline. There are 14 residues in the CDR3. For the CDR3, the DNA is TGTGCCAGCAGTTTAATAGGACAGCCCTATGGCTACACCTTC. This encodes CASSLIGQPYGYTF.

This chain joins TRBV28 and TRBJ1-2, with 7 bases lining up with TRBD1. The CDR3 has 14 amino acids. The germline CDR1 and CDR2 sequences are MDHEN and SYDVKM. The ends lost 5 bases at V and 4 bases at J; junction bases unmatched: 7. CDR3 in DNA: TGTGCCAGCAGTCCCCCCCGACAGGGCTATGGCTACACCTTC. It is translated as CASSPPRQGYGYTF.

The chain combines TRBV30 with TRBJ2-5; 14 bases are a match to TRBD2. CDR1 is GTSNPN and CDR2 is SVGIG in the germline V gene (reference sequence). With 0 bases clipped from V and 4 bases from J, the junction kept 25 bases outside the gene matches. There are 23 residues in the CDR3. The CDR3 nucleotides read TGTGCCTGGAGTGTAGGGCAGCAGAATTTTCGCCCAAGAGGGACTAGCGGGAGAGAGACCCAGTACTTC. The encoded protein is CAWSVGQQNFRPRGTSGRETQYF.